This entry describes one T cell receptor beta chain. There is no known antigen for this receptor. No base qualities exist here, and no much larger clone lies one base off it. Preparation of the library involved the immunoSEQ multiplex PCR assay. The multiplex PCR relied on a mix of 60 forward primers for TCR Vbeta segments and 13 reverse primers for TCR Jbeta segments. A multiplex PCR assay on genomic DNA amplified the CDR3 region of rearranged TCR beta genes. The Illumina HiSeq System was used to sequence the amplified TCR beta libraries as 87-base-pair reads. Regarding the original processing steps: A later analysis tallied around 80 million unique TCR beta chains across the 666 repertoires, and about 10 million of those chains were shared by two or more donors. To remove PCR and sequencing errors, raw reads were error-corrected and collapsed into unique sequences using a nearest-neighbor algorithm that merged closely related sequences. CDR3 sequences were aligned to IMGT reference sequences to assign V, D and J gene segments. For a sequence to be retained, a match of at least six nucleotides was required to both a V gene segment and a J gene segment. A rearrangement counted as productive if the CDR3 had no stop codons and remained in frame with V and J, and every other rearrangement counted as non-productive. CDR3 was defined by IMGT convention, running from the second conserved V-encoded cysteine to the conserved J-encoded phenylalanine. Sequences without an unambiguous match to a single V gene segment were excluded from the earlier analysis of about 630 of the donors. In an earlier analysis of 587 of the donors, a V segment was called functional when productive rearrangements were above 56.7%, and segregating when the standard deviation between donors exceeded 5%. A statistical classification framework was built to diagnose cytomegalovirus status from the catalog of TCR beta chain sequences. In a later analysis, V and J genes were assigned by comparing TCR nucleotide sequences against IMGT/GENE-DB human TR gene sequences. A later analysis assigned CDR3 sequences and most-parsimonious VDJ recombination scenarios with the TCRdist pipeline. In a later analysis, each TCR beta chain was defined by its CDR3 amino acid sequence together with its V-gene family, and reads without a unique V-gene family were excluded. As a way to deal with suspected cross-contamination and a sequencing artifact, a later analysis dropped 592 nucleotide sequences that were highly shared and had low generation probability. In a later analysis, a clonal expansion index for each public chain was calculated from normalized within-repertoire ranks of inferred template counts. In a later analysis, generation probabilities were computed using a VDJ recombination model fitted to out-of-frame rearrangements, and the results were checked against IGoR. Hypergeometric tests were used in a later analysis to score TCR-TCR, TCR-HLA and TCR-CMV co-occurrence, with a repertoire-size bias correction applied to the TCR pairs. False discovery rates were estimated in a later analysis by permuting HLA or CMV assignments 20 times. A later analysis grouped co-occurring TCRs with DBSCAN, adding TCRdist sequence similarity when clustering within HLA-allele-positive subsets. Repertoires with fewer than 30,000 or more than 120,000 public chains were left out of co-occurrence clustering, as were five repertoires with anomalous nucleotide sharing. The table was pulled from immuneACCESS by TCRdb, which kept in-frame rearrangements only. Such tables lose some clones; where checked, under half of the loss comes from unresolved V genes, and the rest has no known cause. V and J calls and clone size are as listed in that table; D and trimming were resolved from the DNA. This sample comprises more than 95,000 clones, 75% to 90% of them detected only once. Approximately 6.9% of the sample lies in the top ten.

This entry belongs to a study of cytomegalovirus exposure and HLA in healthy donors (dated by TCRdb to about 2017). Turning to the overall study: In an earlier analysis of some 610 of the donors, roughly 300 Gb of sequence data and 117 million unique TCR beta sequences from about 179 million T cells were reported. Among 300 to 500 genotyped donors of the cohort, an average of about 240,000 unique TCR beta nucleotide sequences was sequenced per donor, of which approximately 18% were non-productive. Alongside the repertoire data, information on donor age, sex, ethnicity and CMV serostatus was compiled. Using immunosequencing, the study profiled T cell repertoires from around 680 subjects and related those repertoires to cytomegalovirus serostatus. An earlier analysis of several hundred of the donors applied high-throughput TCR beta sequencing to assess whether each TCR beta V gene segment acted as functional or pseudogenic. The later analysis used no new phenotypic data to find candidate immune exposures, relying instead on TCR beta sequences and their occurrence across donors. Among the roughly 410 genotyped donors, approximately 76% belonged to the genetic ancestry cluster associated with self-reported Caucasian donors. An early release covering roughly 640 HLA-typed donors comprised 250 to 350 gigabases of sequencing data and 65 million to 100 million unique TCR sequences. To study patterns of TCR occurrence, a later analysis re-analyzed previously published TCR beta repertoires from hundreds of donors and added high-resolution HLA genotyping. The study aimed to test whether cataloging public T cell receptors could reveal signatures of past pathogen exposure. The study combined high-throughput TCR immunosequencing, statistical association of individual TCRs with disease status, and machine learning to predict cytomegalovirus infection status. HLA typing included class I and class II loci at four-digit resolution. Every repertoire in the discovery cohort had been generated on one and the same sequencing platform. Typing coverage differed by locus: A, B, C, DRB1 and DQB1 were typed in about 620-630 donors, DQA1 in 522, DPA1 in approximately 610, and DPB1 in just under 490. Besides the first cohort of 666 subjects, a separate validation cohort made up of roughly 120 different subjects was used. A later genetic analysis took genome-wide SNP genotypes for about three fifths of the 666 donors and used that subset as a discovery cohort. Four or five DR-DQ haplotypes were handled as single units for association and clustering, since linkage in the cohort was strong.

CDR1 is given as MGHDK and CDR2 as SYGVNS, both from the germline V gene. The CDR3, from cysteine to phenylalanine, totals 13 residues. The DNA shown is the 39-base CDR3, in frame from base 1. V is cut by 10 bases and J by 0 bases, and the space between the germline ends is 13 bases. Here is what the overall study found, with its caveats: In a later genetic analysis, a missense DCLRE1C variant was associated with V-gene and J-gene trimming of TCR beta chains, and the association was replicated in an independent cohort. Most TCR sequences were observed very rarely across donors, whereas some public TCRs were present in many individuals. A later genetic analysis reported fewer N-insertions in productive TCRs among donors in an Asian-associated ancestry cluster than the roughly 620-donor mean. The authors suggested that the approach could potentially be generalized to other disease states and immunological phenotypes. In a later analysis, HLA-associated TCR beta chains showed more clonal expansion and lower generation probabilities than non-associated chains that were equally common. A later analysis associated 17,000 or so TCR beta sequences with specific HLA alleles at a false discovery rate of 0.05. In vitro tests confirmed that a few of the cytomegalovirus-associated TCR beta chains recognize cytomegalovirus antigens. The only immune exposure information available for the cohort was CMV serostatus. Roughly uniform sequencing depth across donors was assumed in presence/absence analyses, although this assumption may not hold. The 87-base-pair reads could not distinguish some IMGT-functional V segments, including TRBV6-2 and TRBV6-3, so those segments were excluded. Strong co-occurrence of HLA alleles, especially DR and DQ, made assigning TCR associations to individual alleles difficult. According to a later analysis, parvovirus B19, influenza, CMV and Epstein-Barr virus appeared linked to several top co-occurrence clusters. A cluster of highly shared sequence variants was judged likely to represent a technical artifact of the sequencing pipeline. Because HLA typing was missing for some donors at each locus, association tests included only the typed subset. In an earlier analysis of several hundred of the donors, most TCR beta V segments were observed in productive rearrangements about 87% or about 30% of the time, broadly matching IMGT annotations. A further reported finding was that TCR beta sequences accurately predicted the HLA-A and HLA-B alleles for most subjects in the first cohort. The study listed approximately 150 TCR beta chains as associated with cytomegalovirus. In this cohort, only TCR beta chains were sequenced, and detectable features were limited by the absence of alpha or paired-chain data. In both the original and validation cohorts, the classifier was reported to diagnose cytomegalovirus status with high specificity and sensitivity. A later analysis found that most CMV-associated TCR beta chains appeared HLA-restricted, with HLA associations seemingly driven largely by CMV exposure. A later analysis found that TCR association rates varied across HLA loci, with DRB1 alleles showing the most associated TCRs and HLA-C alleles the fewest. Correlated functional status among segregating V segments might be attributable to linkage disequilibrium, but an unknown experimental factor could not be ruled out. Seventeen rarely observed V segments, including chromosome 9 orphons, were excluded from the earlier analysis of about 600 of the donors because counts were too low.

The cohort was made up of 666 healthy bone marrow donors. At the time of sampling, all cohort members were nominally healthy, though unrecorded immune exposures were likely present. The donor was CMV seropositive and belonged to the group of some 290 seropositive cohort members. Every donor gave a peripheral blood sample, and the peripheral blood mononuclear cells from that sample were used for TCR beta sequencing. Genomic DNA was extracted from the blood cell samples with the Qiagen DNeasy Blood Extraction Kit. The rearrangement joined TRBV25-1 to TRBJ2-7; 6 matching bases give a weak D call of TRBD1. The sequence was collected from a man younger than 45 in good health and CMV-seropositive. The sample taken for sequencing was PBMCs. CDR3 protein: CATSRGSSYEQYF. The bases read TGTGCCACCTCAAGGGGGAGCTCCTACGAGCAGTACTTC.